The 30 T cell receptor beta chains below come from one sample, sequenced in a study of blood T cell repertoires in COVID-19. Profiling relied on immunoSEQ multiplex PCR, and the TCRdb table lists in-frame clones only, not all of them. The sample carries 300,000 to 350,000 clones, roughly 87% recorded once. Input material: peripheral blood. These receptors all come from a man between 18 and 29 years old with active or convalescent COVID-19.

The chain's CDR3 is CARADLGDPSYEQYF. The CDR3 DNA is TGTGCCAGGGCGGACCTCGGGGATCCCTCCTACGAGCAGTACTTC. The V and J genes are TRBV19 and TRBJ2-7; tentatively, D is TRBD2 (5 bases). The CDR3 consists of 15 residues. The germline gives CDR1 LNHDA, CDR2 SQIVND (reference sequence). V lost 9 bases, J lost 0 bases, and 18 bases lay in between.

The chain couples TRBV11-2 to TRBJ2-4, with D possibly matching TRBD2 (7 bases). CDR1 and CDR2 from the germline V gene are SGHAT and FQNNGV. V lost 5 bases, J lost 2 bases, and 19 bases lay in between. The CDR3 has 17 residues. As DNA, the CDR3 is TGTGCCAGCAGCCCCGGGGCGGGGGCCTCCTCCAAAAACATTCAGTACTTC. Encoded protein: CASSPGAGASSKNIQYF.

This sequence joins TRBV6-1 and TRBJ2-2; 11 bases line up with TRBD2. The junction had 2 bases not matched to a gene; V was cut back by 4 bases and J by 1 base. Per the germline V gene, CDR1 is MNHNS and CDR2 is SASEGT. This CDR3 comprises 16 residues. The CDR3, as DNA: TGTGCCAGCAGTGGGGGACTAGCGGTGAACACCGGGGAGCTGTTTTTT. Its translation: CASSGGLAVNTGELFF.

The V call is TRBV7-9, the J call TRBJ2-3, with D possibly being TRBD2 (5 bases). Germline lookup yields CDR1 SEHNR and CDR2 FQNEAQ (reference sequence). The CDR3 totals 14 residues. V was cut by 0 bases and J by 6 bases, with 10 bases left in between. The CDR3 nucleotides read TGTGCCAGCAGCTTAGCGAGGGCCGCGGATACGCAGTATTTT. Protein: CASSLARAADTQYF.

Only one count was recorded for this clone. The J gene is TRBJ2-3, the V gene TRBV9, with 8 bases lining up with TRBD2. Germline lookup yields CDR1 SGDLS and CDR2 YYNGEE. V lost 4 bases to trimming and J lost 2 bases; unmatched junction nucleotides: 6. CDR3 size: 15 residues. CDR3 residues: CASSMSSGITDTQYF. CDR3 nucleotide sequence: TGTGCCAGCAGCATGAGTAGCGGGATCACAGATACGCAGTATTTT.

V gene TRBV7-2 combines with J gene TRBJ2-2, with TRBD2 identical over 8 bases. Germline V lookup: CDR1 SGHTA, CDR2 FQGNSA. CDR3 size: 17 residues. With 1 base clipped from V and 0 bases from J, the junction kept 4 bases outside the gene matches. Written as DNA, the CDR3 is TGTGCCAGCAGCTTAGGGGCGGGGGGCGCGAACACCGGGGAGCTGTTTTTT. It codes for CASSLGAGGANTGELFF.

This chain links TRBV10-2 with TRBJ1-3; D might be TRBD1 (5 bases). This CDR3 spans 18 amino acids. V shed 1 base and J shed 0 bases, with 16 bases lying between them. Germline V gives CDR1 WSHSY, CDR2 SAAADI. CDR3 sequence (DNA): TGCGCCAGCAGTGAGTTGGGTTGGGACTCCAGCTCTGGAAACACCATATATTTT. Amino acids: CASSELGWDSSSGNTIYF.

Notes on this clone: Different DNA sequences within this sample yield the same CDR3. This rearrangement joins TRBV27 to TRBJ2-3; unclear D gene. V lost 4 bases and J 0 bases, leaving 5 bases between the germline ends. The CDR3 has 13 amino acids. Germline CDR1 MNHEY, CDR2 SMNVEV (reference sequence). Here the CDR3 reads CASSSTSTDTQYF. Here the CDR3 DNA reads TGTGCCAGCAGTTCTACTAGCACAGATACGCAGTATTTT.

The rearrangement uses TRBV9 and TRBJ2-1; no reliable D call. Germline values: CDR1 SGDLS, CDR2 YYNGEE. The CDR3 contains 16 residues. V was clipped by 0 bases and J by 0 bases, with 10 bases between them. In DNA, the CDR3 is TGTGCCAGCAGCGTAGCTTTCGGTAGCTCCTACAATGAGCAGTTCTTC. Protein product: CASSVAFGSSYNEQFF. The full variable domain, in which reference TRBV9 and TRBJ2-1 provide the parts outside the CDR3, is DSGVTQTPKHLITATGQRVTLRCSPRSGDLSVYWYQQSLDQGLQFLIQYYNGEERAKGNILERFSAQQFPDLHSELNLSSLELGDSALYFCASSVAFGSSYNEQFFGPGTRLTVL.

The CDR3 nucleotides read TGTGCCAGCAGCTTAGAGAGTACCCCCGGGTGTGTTGGGGACTACTACGAGCAGTACTTC. This gives the protein CASSLESTPGCVGDYYEQYF. This rearrangement joins TRBV11-3 to TRBJ2-7; 7 nucleotides line up with TRBD2. Germline V gene data show CDR1 as SGHNT and CDR2 as YENEEA. Losses at the gene ends were 0 bases for V and 3 bases for J; bases not matched to a gene: 20. There are 20 residues in the CDR3.

This rearrangement joins TRBV5-6 to TRBJ1-2; D is unclear. This CDR3 comprises 14 residues. V dropped 1 base and J dropped 3 bases, with 10 bases sitting between them. CDR1 and CDR2 (germline): SGHDT, YYEEEE. CDR3 sequence reads: CASSLSVEYYGYTF. The CDR3 DNA is TGTGCCAGCAGCTTGTCGGTGGAGTACTATGGCTACACCTTC.

This chain uses TRBV28 with TRBJ2-5; the match to TRBD1 covers 10 bases. Germline V gene data show CDR1 as MDHEN and CDR2 as SYDVKM. There are 16 residues in the CDR3. V was pared by 3 bases and J by 7 bases, with 11 bases of the junction left unmatched. The chain's CDR3 is CASSFLGTGAGLTQYF. The CDR3 bases are TGTGCCAGCAGTTTTCTCGGGACAGGGGCCGGGCTGACCCAGTACTTC.

The chain uses TRBV15 and TRBJ2-3, with D perhaps matching TRBD1 (5 bases). Germline CDR1 is LNHNV and CDR2 is YYDKDF (reference sequence). This CDR3 has 15 residues. Trimming pared 0 bases from V and 8 bases from J, leaving 15 bases between. CDR3 nucleotide sequence: TGTGCCACCAGCAGAGATGTGCAGGGCCCGGGTACGCAGTATTTT. Its translation: CATSRDVQGPGTQYF.

CDR3 nucleotides: TGTGCCAGCAGCTACTACAGGGAAGGAGGCGGCTACACCTTC. It is translated as CASSYYREGGGYTF. This rearrangement joins TRBV7-9 to TRBJ1-2, with D tentatively TRBD1 (6 bases). Germline assignment: CDR1 SEHNR and CDR2 FQNEAQ (reference sequence). V was cut by 4 bases and J by 8 bases, with 17 bases left in between. This CDR3 has 14 residues.

V usage is TRBV29-1 and J usage is TRBJ1-1; 7 bases map to TRBD1. The CDR3 is 14 amino acids. Germline values: CDR1 SQVTM, CDR2 ANQGSEA. The trim removed 0 bases at V and 2 bases at J, leaving 3 bases unmatched. The CDR3 protein is CSVEDGGGNTEAFF. In DNA, the CDR3 is TGCAGCGTTGAAGATGGAGGGGGCAACACTGAAGCTTTCTTT.

This clone came up once. The chain joins TRBV3-1 (or the pseudogene TRBV3-2) to TRBJ1-6; D is uncertain. CDR3 length equals 14 residues. V was shortened by 0 bases and J by 9 bases, with 9 bases between the two germline ends. Germline assignment: CDR1 LGHDT and CDR2 YNNKEL (reference sequence). The CDR3 protein is CASSQETAGSPLHF. DNA for the CDR3: TGTGCCAGCAGCCAAGAAACAGCGGGTTCACCCCTCCACTTT.

This chain links TRBV5-4 with TRBJ2-2; D perhaps matches TRBD2 (6 bases). Germline V gene lookup returns CDR1 SGHNT and CDR2 YYREEE (reference sequence). V was pared by 2 bases and J by 3 bases, with 11 bases between. CDR3 length: 15 amino acids. Here the CDR3 DNA reads TGTGCCAGCAGCTTTCGGGGGAAGTACACCGGGGAGCTGTTTTTT. Residues: CASSFRGKYTGELFF.

The chain links TRBV4-3 to TRBJ2-1, with D hard to call. The CDR3 loop spans 15 amino acids. The germline CDR1 and CDR2 sequences are LGHNA and YSLEER. V was trimmed by 1 base and J by 0 bases, leaving 7 bases between them. The DNA of the CDR3 is TGCGCCAGCAGCCAAGTTAGCAACTCCTACAATGAGCAGTTCTTC. The encoded protein is CASSQVSNSYNEQFF.

The chain has TRBV15 and TRBJ2-1, with 7 bases matching TRBD2. Looked up from germline, CDR1 is LNHNV and CDR2 is YYDKDF (reference sequence). With 3 bases clipped from V and 4 bases from J, the junction kept 12 bases outside the gene matches. The CDR3 is 17 residues long. The CDR3 nucleotides are TGTGCCACCAGCAGGGATGAGATCGGGAGGAGTTACAATGAGCAGTTCTTC. As protein: CATSRDEIGRSYNEQFF.

A few counts support this clone. J is TRBJ2-3 and V is TRBV7-9; D possibly corresponds to TRBD1 (6 bases). CDR3 length equals 15 residues. V was trimmed by 5 bases and J by 4 bases, leaving 16 bases between them. Looked up from germline, CDR1 is SEHNR and CDR2 is FQNEAQ (reference sequence). The CDR3 DNA follows: TGTGCCAGCAGCCCCAGGGGTCGGGATCCAGATACGCAGTATTTT. Its translation: CASSPRGRDPDTQYF.

This clone was detected once. The chain combines TRBV28 with TRBJ1-1; D unresolved. Germline V gene sequence: CDR1 MDHEN, CDR2 SYDVKM. Trimming took 10 bases from V and 6 from J, leaving 12 bases between them. The CDR3 runs 11 residues. CDR3 sequence: CAIKAVSEAFF. CDR3 nucleotides: TGTGCCATTAAAGCGGTTTCTGAAGCTTTCTTT.

V usage is TRBV9 and J usage is TRBJ2-7; perhaps TRBD2 as D (6 bases). With 2 bases removed from V and 1 base from J, the gap between germline ends came to 10 bases. Germline V gives CDR1 SGDLS, CDR2 YYNGEE. There are 14 residues in the CDR3. The CDR3: CASSVGTASYEQYF. DNA for the CDR3: TGTGCCAGCAGCGTCGGGACTGCATCCTACGAGCAGTACTTC.

The chain combines TRBV5-4 with TRBJ1-1, with no clear D. Germline lookup yields CDR1 SGHNT and CDR2 YYREEE (reference sequence). The CDR3 sequence is 15 residues long. V lost 5 bases and J lost 0, with 14 bases in between. The CDR3 here is CASRSNRHMNTEAFF. The DNA of the CDR3 is TGTGCCAGCAGGTCTAACAGACACATGAACACTGAAGCTTTCTTT.

V gene TRBV18 combines with J gene TRBJ1-1; D is perhaps TRBD1 (6 bases). The CDR3 covers 16 residues. CDR1 is KGHSH, CDR2 LQKENI, per germline. With 0 bases removed from V and 1 base from J, the gap between germline ends came to 12 bases. The chain's CDR3 is CASSPPGRGTNTEAFF. In DNA form, the CDR3 reads TGTGCCAGCTCACCACCGGGTAGGGGGACGAACACTGAAGCTTTCTTT.

This chain joins TRBV7-8 and TRBJ2-1; a possible D gene is TRBD2 (6 bases). The CDR3 spans 16 residues. Germline loops: CDR1 SGHVS, CDR2 FQNEAQ. V lost 5 bases and J lost 2, with 16 bases in between. The chain's CDR3 is CASSQSIRTTYNEQFF. The CDR3 region has the DNA TGTGCCAGCAGCCAAAGCATTAGGACTACCTACAATGAGCAGTTCTTC.

This sequence joins TRBV7-9 and TRBJ2-7, with D possibly matching TRBD1 (5 bases). V dropped 6 bases and J dropped 3 bases, with 9 bases sitting between them. The germline V gene has CDR1 SEHNR and CDR2 FQNEAQ (reference sequence). This CDR3 has 12 residues. CDR3 in DNA: TGTGCCAGCAGTCACACAGGCTACGAGCAGTACTTC. It encodes CASSHTGYEQYF. The full variable domain, completed using reference TRBV7-9 and TRBJ2-7, is DTGVSQNPRHKITKRGQNVTFRCDPISEHNRLYWYRQTLGQGPEFLTYFQNEAQLEKSRLLSDRFSAERPKGSFSTLEIQRTEQGDSAMYLCASSHTGYEQYFGPGTRLTVT.

The chain employs TRBV19 and TRBJ2-1; D is perhaps TRBD2 (5 bases). CDR3 size: 14 residues. Germline V gene sequence: CDR1 LNHDA, CDR2 SQIVND (reference sequence). V was pared by 7 bases and J by 5 bases, with 15 bases between. The CDR3 is CASTPGGLDNEQFF. CDR3 in DNA: TGTGCCAGTACCCCGGGCGGGCTGGACAATGAGCAGTTCTTC. The whole variable domain, remainder taken from reference TRBV19 and TRBJ2-1, is DGGITQSPKYLFRKEGQNVTLSCEQNLNHDAMYWYRQDPGQGLRLIYYSQIVNDFQKGDIAEGYSVSREKKESFPLTVTSAQKNPTAFYLCASTPGGLDNEQFFGPGTRLTVL.

The rearrangement joins TRBV6-6 to TRBJ2-4; TRBD2 matches at 11 bases. From germline, CDR1 is MNHNY and CDR2 SVGAGI (reference sequence). CDR3 length: 18 amino acids. The trim removed 5 bases at V and 2 bases at J, leaving 11 bases unmatched. For the CDR3, the DNA is TGTGCCAGCAGTCGGGTAGTAGCGGGGGGGCCTTCCAAAAACATTCAGTACTTC. Amino acids: CASSRVVAGGPSKNIQYF.

The gene calls are TRBV27 and TRBJ1-2; no clear D. The ends were cut back, 2 bases at V and 8 bases at J, with 21 bases in the middle. The germline CDR1 and CDR2 sequences are MNHEY and SMNVEV (reference sequence). The CDR3 is 16 residues long. The CDR3 reads CASSLEVGVGFWGYTF. Written as DNA, the CDR3 is TGTGCCAGCAGTTTAGAAGTCGGGGTGGGGTTTTGGGGCTACACCTTC.

J is TRBJ1-1 and V is TRBV4-1; D may be TRBD1 (5 bases). The V and J ends lost 0 bases and 5 bases respectively, with 13 bases between them. Germline-derived CDR1 and CDR2 are MGHRA and YSYEKL. There are 15 residues in the CDR3. The CDR3 spells CASSQEARGGTEAFF. The CDR3 nucleotides read TGCGCCAGCAGCCAAGAGGCGCGGGGGGGTACTGAAGCTTTCTTT.